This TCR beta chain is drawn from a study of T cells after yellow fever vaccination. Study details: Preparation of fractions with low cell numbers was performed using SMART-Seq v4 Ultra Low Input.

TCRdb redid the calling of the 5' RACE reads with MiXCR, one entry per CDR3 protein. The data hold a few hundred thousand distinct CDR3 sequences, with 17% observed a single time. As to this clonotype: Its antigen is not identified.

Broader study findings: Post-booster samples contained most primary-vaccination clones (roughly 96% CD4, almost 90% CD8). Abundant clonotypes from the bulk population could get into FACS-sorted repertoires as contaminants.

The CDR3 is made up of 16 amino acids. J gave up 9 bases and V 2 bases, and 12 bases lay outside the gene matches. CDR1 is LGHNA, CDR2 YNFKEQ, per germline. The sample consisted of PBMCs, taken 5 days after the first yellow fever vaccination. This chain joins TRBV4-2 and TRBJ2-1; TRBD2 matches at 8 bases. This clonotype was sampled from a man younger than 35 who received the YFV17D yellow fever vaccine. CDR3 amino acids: CASSQPPGGLVSEQFF. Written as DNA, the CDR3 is TGTGCCAGCAGCCAACCTCCGGGGGGGCTAGTAAGTGAGCAGTTCTTC.